This T cell receptor beta chain was sequenced during a study of technical replicates of blood from a few donors. The data were produced by immunoSEQ multiplex PCR, yet TCRdb's version contains in-frame clones alone and is incomplete. The profile shows more than 13,000 clones, around 80% of them singletons. The germline gives CDR1 SGHTS, CDR2 YDEGEE. J was trimmed by 0 bases and V by 0 bases; bases with no gene match: 7. The CDR3 totals 17 residues. The source material was PBMCs. V is TRBV5-8 and J is TRBJ2-7; 9 bases are a match to TRBD2. The sequence was collected from a human donor in good health. CDR3 in amino acids: CASSLAYLAGTSYEQYF. The CDR3 DNA sequence: TGTGCCAGCAGCTTGGCCTATCTAGCGGGAACCTCCTACGAGCAGTACTTC. Full variable domain (remainder filled in from reference TRBV5-8 and TRBJ2-7): EAGVTQSPTHLIKTRGQQATLRCSPISGHTSVYWYQQALGLGLQFLLWYDEGEERNRGNFPPRFSGRQFPNYSSELNVNALELEDSALYLCASSLAYLAGTSYEQYFGPGTRLTVT.